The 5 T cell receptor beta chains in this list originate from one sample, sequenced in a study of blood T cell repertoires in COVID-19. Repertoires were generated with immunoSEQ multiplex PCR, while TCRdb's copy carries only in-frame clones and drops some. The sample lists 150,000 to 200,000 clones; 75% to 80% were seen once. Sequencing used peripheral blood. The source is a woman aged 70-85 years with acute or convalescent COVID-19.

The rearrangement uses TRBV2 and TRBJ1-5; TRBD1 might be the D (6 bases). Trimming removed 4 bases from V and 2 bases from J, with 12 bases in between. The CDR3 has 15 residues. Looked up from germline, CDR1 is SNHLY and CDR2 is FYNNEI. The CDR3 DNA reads TGTGCCAGCAGTGTACAGGGTGGGCGCAATCAGCCCCAGCATTTT. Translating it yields CASSVQGGRNQPQHF.

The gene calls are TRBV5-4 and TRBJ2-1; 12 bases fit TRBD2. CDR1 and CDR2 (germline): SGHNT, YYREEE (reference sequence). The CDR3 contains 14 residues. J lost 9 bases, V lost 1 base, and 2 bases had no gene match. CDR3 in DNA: TGTGCCAGCAGCTTGACTAGCGGGAGGATTGAGCAGTTCTTC. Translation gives CASSLTSGRIEQFF. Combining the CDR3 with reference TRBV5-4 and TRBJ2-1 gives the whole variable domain ETGVTQSPTHLIKTRGQQVTLRCSSQSGHNTVSWYQQALGQGPQFIFQYYREEENGRGNFPPRFSGLQFPNYSSELNVNALELDDSALYLCASSLTSGRIEQFFGPGTRLTVL.

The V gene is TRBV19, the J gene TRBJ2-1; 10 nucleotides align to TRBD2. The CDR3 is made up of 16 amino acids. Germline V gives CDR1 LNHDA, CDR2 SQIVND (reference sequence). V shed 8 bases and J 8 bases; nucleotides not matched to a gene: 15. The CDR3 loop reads CASEGGLASGSYEQFF. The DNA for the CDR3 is TGTGCCAGTGAGGGTGGATTGGCTAGCGGGAGCTATGAGCAGTTCTTC. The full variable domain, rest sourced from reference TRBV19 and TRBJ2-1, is DGGITQSPKYLFRKEGQNVTLSCEQNLNHDAMYWYRQDPGQGLRLIYYSQIVNDFQKGDIAEGYSVSREKKESFPLTVTSAQKNPTAFYLCASEGGLASGSYEQFFGPGTRLTVL.

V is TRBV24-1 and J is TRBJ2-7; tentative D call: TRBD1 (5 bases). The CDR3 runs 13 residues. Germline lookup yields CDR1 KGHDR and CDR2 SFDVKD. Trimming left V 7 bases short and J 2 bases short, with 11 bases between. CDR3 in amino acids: CATRDMNPYEQYF. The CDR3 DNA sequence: TGTGCCACCAGGGACATGAACCCCTACGAGCAGTACTTC.

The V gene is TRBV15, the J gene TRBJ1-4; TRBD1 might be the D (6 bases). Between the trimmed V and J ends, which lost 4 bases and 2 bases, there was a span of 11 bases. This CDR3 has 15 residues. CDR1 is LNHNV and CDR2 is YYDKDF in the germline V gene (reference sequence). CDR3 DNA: TGTGCCACCAGCATCACGAGGGGGACTAATGAAAAACTGTTTTTT. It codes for CATSITRGTNEKLFF.